One sample yielded the 24 T cell receptor beta chains listed below, sequenced in a study of siplizumab effects on memory and regulatory T cells. Only in-frame clones appear in the TCRdb table, and some are missing; sequencing was by immunoSEQ multiplex PCR. Here the sample spans around 45,000 clones, roughly 90% being singletons. Sequencing was carried out using naive CD8+ T cells sorted from blood. These receptors originate from a human donor in good health.

This sequence joins TRBV27 and TRBJ2-7, with D perhaps given as TRBD1 or TRBD2 (5 bases each). This CDR3 is built from 13 residues. V lost 5 bases and J lost 2, with 10 bases in between. CDR1 and CDR2 from the germline V gene are MNHEY and SMNVEV (reference sequence). CDR3 protein: CASSTGQTYEQYF. The CDR3, as DNA: TGTGCCAGCAGTACGGGGCAGACCTACGAGCAGTACTTC.

The chain recombines TRBV11-2 with TRBJ2-1; perhaps TRBD2 as D (5 bases). CDR1 is SGHAT, CDR2 FQNNGV, per germline. The CDR3 is 13 residues long. V lost 9 bases, J lost 0 bases, and 9 bases lay in between. Written as DNA, the CDR3 is TGTGCCAGTCTGAGGGCCTCCTACAATGAGCAGTTCTTC. It encodes CASLRASYNEQFF.

The chain has TRBV27 and TRBJ2-7, with 9 bases identical to TRBD1. This CDR3 comprises 14 residues. V trimming: 8 bases; J trimming: 2 bases; junction bases outside the gene matches: 7. Germline V CDR1 and CDR2: MNHEY, SMNVEV (reference sequence). The DNA for the CDR3 is TGTGCCAGCGGCTGGACAGGGGCGCCCTACGAGCAGTACTTC. Translated, it gives CASGWTGAPYEQYF.

This chain connects TRBV5-6 to TRBJ1-2; D gene ambiguous. The CDR3 totals 12 residues. Trimming took off 4 bases at V and 8 bases at J, with 12 bases between the two ends. CDR1 SGHDT and CDR2 YYEEEE come from the germline V gene. CDR3 bases: TGTGCCAGCAGCCTGGGATCGGACGGCTACACCTTC. It specifies CASSLGSDGYTF.

The chain joins TRBV19 to TRBJ2-7, with 12 bases aligning to TRBD2. Germline assignment: CDR1 LNHDA and CDR2 SQIVND (reference sequence). The CDR3 runs 17 residues. Unmatched junction bases numbered 12, after V lost 5 bases and J lost 4 bases. CDR3 residues: CASSPTLGLAGTYEQYF. The CDR3 nucleotides read TGTGCCAGTAGTCCAACCCTTGGACTAGCGGGAACTTACGAGCAGTACTTC.

This rearrangement joins TRBV14 to TRBJ2-7, with D possibly TRBD1 on 6 matching bases. The germline V and J ends were trimmed by 0 bases and 2 bases, with 11 bases remaining between them. This CDR3 region has 15 residues. From germline, CDR1 is SGHDN and CDR2 FVKESK. CDR3 in amino acids: CASSQEVGGTYEQYF. The CDR3 DNA sequence: TGTGCCAGCAGCCAAGAAGTAGGGGGAACCTACGAGCAGTACTTC.

This chain connects TRBV9 to TRBJ2-1; D not resolved. V dropped 0 bases and J dropped 0 bases, with 10 bases sitting between them. The CDR3 is 16 residues long. Germline assignment: CDR1 SGDLS and CDR2 YYNGEE. CDR3: CASSVEVRYSYNEQFF. The CDR3 DNA follows: TGTGCCAGCAGCGTAGAAGTTAGGTACTCCTACAATGAGCAGTTCTTC.

V usage is TRBV6-5 and J usage is TRBJ2-7, with D uncertain. With 3 bases removed from V and 6 bases from J, the gap between germline ends came to 6 bases. CDR3 length: 11 amino acids. CDR1 is MNHEY and CDR2 is SVGAGI in the germline V gene. The CDR3 DNA reads as TGTGCCAGCAGTTATAAGGCCGAGCAGTACTTC. The encoded protein is CASSYKAEQYF.

The chain couples TRBV11-3 to TRBJ2-2; D is unresolved. V was pared by 5 bases and J by 4 bases, with 11 bases between. This CDR3 has 14 residues. Germline lookup yields CDR1 SGHNT and CDR2 YENEEA. CDR3 amino acids: CASSPQDRTGELFF. CDR3 coding DNA: TGTGCCAGCAGCCCGCAGGATCGCACCGGGGAGCTGTTTTTT.

This clone was seen a few times. V and J are TRBV28 and TRBJ1-2; maybe TRBD1 (5 bases). Per germline, CDR1 MDHEN and CDR2 SYDVKM. This CDR3 region has 15 residues. Trimming took 3 bases from V and 8 from J, leaving 19 bases between them. The CDR3: CASSFPTVLPGGYTF. Here the CDR3 DNA reads TGTGCCAGCAGTTTCCCGACAGTCCTACCGGGGGGCTACACCTTC.

This chain connects TRBV27 to TRBJ1-6, with 7 positions matching TRBD1. From germline, CDR1 is MNHEY and CDR2 SMNVEV (reference sequence). J was trimmed by 3 bases and V by 6 bases; bases with no gene match: 5. CDR3 length: 15 residues. Written as DNA, the CDR3 is TGTGCCAGCAGGACAGGGACCTACTATAATTCACCCCTCCACTTT. Its translation: CASRTGTYYNSPLHF.

This chain joins TRBV5-5 and TRBJ1-2, with 8 bases that match TRBD1. This CDR3 contains 15 residues. CDR1 is SGHKS, CDR2 YYEKEE, per germline (reference sequence). Trimming at V came to 4 bases and at J to 4 bases, leaving 9 bases not matched to a gene. This CDR3 is CASSPQGEIIYGYTF. The DNA of the CDR3 is TGTGCCAGCAGCCCACAGGGGGAAATTATCTATGGCTACACCTTC.

The V call is TRBV4-1, the J call TRBJ1-3; D gene ambiguous. This CDR3 region has 18 residues. Trimming left V 0 bases short and J 4 bases short, with 19 bases between. The germline V gene has CDR1 MGHRA and CDR2 YSYEKL. Here the CDR3 reads CASSQDPPPLNDGNTIYF. The DNA of the CDR3 is TGCGCCAGCAGCCAAGATCCCCCACCCCTTAATGACGGAAACACCATATATTTT.

The V call is TRBV9, the J call TRBJ1-1; D is ambiguous. Germline V gene lookup returns CDR1 SGDLS and CDR2 YYNGEE. Trimming took off 5 bases at V and 0 bases at J, with 8 bases between the two ends. This CDR3 spans 13 amino acids. The CDR3 DNA is TGTGCCAGCAGTACTCCCTTGAACACTGAAGCTTTCTTT. It is translated as CASSTPLNTEAFF.

The V and J genes are TRBV7-8 and TRBJ1-1; weak D call: TRBD1 (6 bases). Looked up from germline, CDR1 is SGHVS and CDR2 is FQNEAQ. The CDR3 is 12 amino acids. V lost 1 base and J 11 bases, leaving 11 bases between the germline ends. The chain's CDR3 is CASSLGTVWAFF. CDR3 DNA: TGTGCCAGCAGCTTAGGGACAGTTTGGGCTTTCTTT.

This chain links TRBV4-1 with TRBJ2-7, with no clear D. Deletions cut 3 bases from V and 0 bases from J, with 6 bases between. Germline values: CDR1 MGHRA, CDR2 YSYEKL. The CDR3 is 13 residues long. CDR3 in DNA: TGCGCCAGCAGCCAGGGGTTCTCCTACGAGCAGTACTTC. As protein: CASSQGFSYEQYF.

The chain links TRBV11-2 to TRBJ2-1; 8 nucleotides align to TRBD2. The V gene end was trimmed by 3 bases and the J gene end by 4 bases; junction bases not matched to a gene: 5. This CDR3 comprises 15 residues. Germline V CDR1 and CDR2: SGHAT, FQNNGV. The CDR3 protein is CASSLLAGIYNEQFF. For the CDR3, the DNA is TGTGCCAGCAGCTTGTTAGCGGGAATATACAATGAGCAGTTCTTC.

This sequence joins TRBV7-8 and TRBJ2-3, with 10 bases matching TRBD2. The CDR3 has 16 residues. The germline V gene has CDR1 SGHVS and CDR2 FQNEAQ. The junction had 6 bases not matched to a gene; V was cut back by 5 bases and J by 1 base. CDR3 nucleotide sequence: TGTGCCAGCAGCCAGTCCGGGACTAGCGGCACAGATACGCAGTATTTT. It specifies CASSQSGTSGTDTQYF.

The chain links TRBV4-1 to TRBJ2-7; 8 bases fit TRBD1. Germline CDR1 MGHRA, CDR2 YSYEKL. The CDR3 consists of 15 residues. V lost 1 base and J lost 2; bases outside the gene matches: 4. In nucleotides, the CDR3 is TGCGCCAGCAGCCAAGGGGCAGGGGGCACCTACGAGCAGTACTTC. Translating it yields CASSQGAGGTYEQYF.

The chain recombines TRBV4-1 with TRBJ1-1, with no clear D. CDR1 and CDR2 (germline): MGHRA, YSYEKL. The V and J ends lost 0 bases and 11 bases respectively, with 10 bases between them. This CDR3 region has 12 residues. The CDR3 region has the DNA TGCGCCAGCAGCCAAGATCGGGTTGGGGCTTTCTTT. Its translation: CASSQDRVGAFF.

The gene calls are TRBV2 and TRBJ1-1; D not certain. Germline values: CDR1 SNHLY, CDR2 FYNNEI. This CDR3 has 13 amino acids. Trimming shortened V by 8 bases and J by 0 bases, and 10 bases separated the two germline ends. In DNA form, the CDR3 reads TGTGCCAGCCAAAAGAGACTGAACACTGAAGCTTTCTTT. It specifies CASQKRLNTEAFF. The complete variable domain, with remaining parts taken from reference TRBV2 and TRBJ1-1, reads EPEVTQTPSHQVTQMGQEVILRCVPISNHLYFYWYRQILGQKVEFLVSFYNNEISEKSEIFDDQFSVERPDGSNFTLKIRSTKLEDSAMYFCASQKRLNTEAFFGQGTRLTVV.

V gene TRBV19 combines with J gene TRBJ2-7, with D possibly matching TRBD1 (5 bases). Deletions cut 4 bases from V and 2 bases from J, with 12 bases between. CDR3 length equals 14 residues. Germline V lookup: CDR1 LNHDA, CDR2 SQIVND (reference sequence). CDR3 sequence (DNA): TGTGCCAGTAGTAGCTCAGGGTTAACCTACGAGCAGTACTTC. Protein: CASSSSGLTYEQYF. The full variable domain, completed using reference TRBV19 and TRBJ2-7, is DGGITQSPKYLFRKEGQNVTLSCEQNLNHDAMYWYRQDPGQGLRLIYYSQIVNDFQKGDIAEGYSVSREKKESFPLTVTSAQKNPTAFYLCASSSSGLTYEQYFGPGTRLTVT.

This clone has a single count. The rearrangement links TRBV6-5 to TRBJ1-1; TRBD1 might be the D (5 bases). V lost 6 bases, J lost 2 bases, and 7 bases lay in between. The CDR3 sequence is 12 residues long. Germline CDR1 is MNHEY and CDR2 is SVGAGI. CDR3 protein: CASSRTNTEAFF. In nucleotides, the CDR3 is TGTGCCAGCAGCCGGACAAACACTGAAGCTTTCTTT.

This chain links TRBV19 with TRBJ1-1, with D maybe TRBD1 (5 bases). CDR1 is LNHDA and CDR2 is SQIVND in the germline V gene (reference sequence). This CDR3 spans 15 amino acids. Trimming removed 1 base at V and 4 bases at J, with 13 bases between. CDR3 nucleotides: TGTGCCAGTAGTATAGGAAGGGGAGGCGGCACTGAAGCTTTCTTT. It encodes CASSIGRGGGTEAFF.